This TCR beta chain was captured by sequencing in a study of CD8 T cells in Susac syndrome. CDR1 is MDHEN and CDR2 is SYDVKM in the germline V gene. Trimming took off 6 bases at V and 2 bases at J, with 11 bases between the two ends. The CDR3 loop spans 14 amino acids. Reverse transcription used roughly 0.45 to 1 ug RNA and random hexamers. TCRdb reanalysed the immunoSEQ multiplex PCR reads using MiXCR and keeps one entry per CDR3 protein. This table has 120,000 or so distinct CDR3 sequences, around 94% appearing once. Recently defined diagnostic criteria classed the Susac syndrome patients as definite or probable.

This chain uses TRBV28 with TRBJ1-5; D is unresolved. The TCR originated in a human donor with Susac syndrome. Sequencing used CD8+ T cells from PBMCs. The CDR3 nucleotides read TGTGCCAGCAGCCCCCCCGGGGGCAATCAGCCCCAGCATTTT. Its translation is CASSPPGGNQPQHF.